The clone carrying this T cell receptor beta chain was counted only a few times. Germline V gene data show CDR1 as MDHEN and CDR2 as SYDVKM. J lost 5 bases, V lost 8 bases, and 9 bases had no gene match. The CDR3 is 14 residues long. TCRdb re-analysed the RT-PCR reads in MiXCR, keeping a single row per CDR3 protein. This table holds fewer than 800,000 distinct CDR3 sequences, approximately 15% found once. This chain connects TRBV28 to TRBJ2-3; 8 bases agree with TRBD1. Sequenced: memory CD4+ T cells from blood. The source of this sequence is a female donor in good health, serving as a healthy control. As DNA, the CDR3 is TGTGCCAGCGCTACCCAGGGGGCGCAAGATACGCAGTATTTT. Translation: CASATQGAQDTQYF.